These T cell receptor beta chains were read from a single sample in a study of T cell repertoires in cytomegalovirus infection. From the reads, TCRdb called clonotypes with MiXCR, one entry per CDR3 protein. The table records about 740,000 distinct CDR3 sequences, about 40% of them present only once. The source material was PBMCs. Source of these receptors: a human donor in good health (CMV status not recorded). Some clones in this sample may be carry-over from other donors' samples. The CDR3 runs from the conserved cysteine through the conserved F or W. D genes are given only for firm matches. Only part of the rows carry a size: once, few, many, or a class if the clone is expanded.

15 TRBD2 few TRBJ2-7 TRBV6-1 TGTGCCAGCAGTGAAAGGGGACTAGCGGGAGGTCACGAACCTTTC CASSERGLAGGHEPF
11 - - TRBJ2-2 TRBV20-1 TGCAGTGCTAGGCTCGGCGGGGAGCTGTTTTTT CSARLGGELFF
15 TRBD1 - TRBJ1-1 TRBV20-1 TGCAGTGCTGGAGGACAGGGGGCGATGAACACTGAAGCTTTCTTT CSAGGQGAMNTEAFF
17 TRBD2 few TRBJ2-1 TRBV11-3 TGTGCCAGCAGCCCGGGGACTAGCGGGAGGTTTAGCGATGAGCAGTTCTTC CASSPGTSGRFSDEQFF
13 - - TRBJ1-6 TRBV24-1 TGTGCCACCAGCCATGACAGTTTTTCACCCCTCCACTTT CATSHDSFSPLHF
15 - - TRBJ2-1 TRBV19 TGTGCCAGTAGTACCGGTCAGTACTCCTACAATGAGCAGTTCTTC CASSTGQYSYNEQFF
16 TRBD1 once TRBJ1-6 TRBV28 TGTGCCAGCAGTTCCTTTCTGGGACAGACGAATTCACCCCTCCCCTTT CASSSFLGQTNSPLPF
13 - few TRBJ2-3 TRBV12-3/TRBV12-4 TGTGCCAGCAGACTTGACCCCACAGATACGCAGTATTTT CASRLDPTDTQYF
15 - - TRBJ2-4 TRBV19 TGTGCCAGTAGTACCCACAGAGTAGCCAAAAACATTCAGTACTTC CASSTHRVAKNIQYF
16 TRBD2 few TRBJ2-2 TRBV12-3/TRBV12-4 TGTGCCAGCAGCCCTCGGACTAGGTTGAACACCGGGGAGCTGTTTTTT CASSPRTRLNTGELFF
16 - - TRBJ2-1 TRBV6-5 TGTGCCAGCAGCTATTTCACGCGGACCTCCTACAATGAGCAGTTCTTC CASSYFTRTSYNEQFF
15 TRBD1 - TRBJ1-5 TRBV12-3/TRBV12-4 TGTGCCATCAGTTTAGCGGGACAGCAACTTCGGCCCCAGCATTTT CAISLAGQQLRPQHF
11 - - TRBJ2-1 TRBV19 TGTGCCAGTACGCTTGGCCATGAGCAGTTCTTC CASTLGHEQFF
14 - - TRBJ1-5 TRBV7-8 TGTGCCAGCAGCTCGGACAGCTCGTGTCAGCCCCAGCATTTT CASSSDSSCQPQHF
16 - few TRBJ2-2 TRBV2 TGTGCCAGCAGCCCAGGGACTCTAAGGGGCACCGGGGAGCTGTTTTTT CASSPGTLRGTGELFF
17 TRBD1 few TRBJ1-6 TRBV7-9 TGTGCCAGCAGCTTAGGATCTCGCGGGACAGGGTTATCACCCCTCCACTTT CASSLGSRGTGLSPLHF
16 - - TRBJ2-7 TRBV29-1 TGCAGCGTCCTGGGACACCAGTCTTCAGATTCCTACGAGCAGTACTTC CSVLGHQSSDSYEQYF
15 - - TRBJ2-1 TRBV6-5 TGTGCCAGCAGTTACTCGGGGGGGGGGGGGCATGAGCAGTTCTTC CASSYSGGGGHEQFF
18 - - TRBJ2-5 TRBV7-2 TGTGCCAGCAGCTTATCTCTCATGATGGCGGGGCGGGGAGAGACCCAGTACTTC CASSLSLMMAGRGETQYF
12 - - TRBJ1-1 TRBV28 TGTGCCAGCACCGCTGTCGGCACTGAAGCTTTCTTT CASTAVGTEAFF
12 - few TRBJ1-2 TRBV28 TGTGCCAGCAGTTCGCTCTTGCTGGGCTACACCTTC CASSSLLLGYTF
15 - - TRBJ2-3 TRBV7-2 TGTGCCAGCAGGGGGAGCCGATGGGGCACAGATACGCAGTATTTT CASRGSRWGTDTQYF
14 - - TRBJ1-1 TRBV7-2 TGTGCCATCAGCTTAGCGGGGGCGCCCACTGAAGCTGTCTTT CAISLAGAPTEAVF
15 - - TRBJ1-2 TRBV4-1 TGCGCCAGCAGCCAAGCCAACAGGGAATTCTATGGCTACACCTTC CASSQANREFYGYTF
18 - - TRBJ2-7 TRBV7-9 TGTGCCAGCATCCCTCCGTCTAGCGACAAGCAAATCTCCTACGAGCAGTACTTC CASIPPSSDKQISYEQYF
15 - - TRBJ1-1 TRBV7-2 TGTGCCAGCAGCTTAGCGGGGGGGTCGGGCATTGAAGCTTTCTTT CASSLAGGSGIEAFF
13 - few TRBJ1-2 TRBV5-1 TGCGCCAGCAGCTTGGCGCAGGGGAATGGCTACACCTTC CASSLAQGNGYTF
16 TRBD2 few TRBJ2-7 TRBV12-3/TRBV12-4 TGTGCCAGCAGTTTCCGGACTAGCGGGGGGTCCTACGAGCAGTACTTC CASSFRTSGGSYEQYF
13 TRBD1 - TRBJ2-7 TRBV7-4 TGTGCCAGCAGCTCAAGTAGGGGGCCCGAGCAGTACTTC CASSSSRGPEQYF
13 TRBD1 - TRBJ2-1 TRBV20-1 TGCAGTGCTAGACGGCCACAGGGGAATGAGCAGTTCTTC CSARRPQGNEQFF
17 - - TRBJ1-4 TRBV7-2 TGTGCCAGCAGCTTAGCTTCAGGCGGGCAGAAGGGTGAAAAACTGTTTTTT CASSLASGGQKGEKLFF
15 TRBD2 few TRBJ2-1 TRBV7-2 TGTGCCAGCAGCTTCGGCGGGGGGGGGCTCAATGAGCAGTTCTTC CASSFGGGGLNEQFF
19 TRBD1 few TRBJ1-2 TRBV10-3 TGTGCCATCAGTGAGGATTCCCCCACAGGGGGCATATATAACTATGGCTACACCTTC CAISEDSPTGGIYNYGYTF
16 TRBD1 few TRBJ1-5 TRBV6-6 TGTGCCACCAGGTTGGGACAGTGGGTTAGCAATCAGCCCCAGCATTTT CATRLGQWVSNQPQHF
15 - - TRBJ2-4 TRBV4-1 TGCGCCAGCAGCCGGTCGGTACAGGGTTTAAACATTCAGTACTTC CASSRSVQGLNIQYF
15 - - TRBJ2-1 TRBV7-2 TGTGCCAGCAGCCTCGGACCATCCTTCTACAATGAGCAGTTCTTC CASSLGPSFYNEQFF
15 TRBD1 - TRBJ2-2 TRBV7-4 TGTGCCAGCAGCCCCCACAGGGGGGACACCGGGGAGCTGTTTTTT CASSPHRGDTGELFF
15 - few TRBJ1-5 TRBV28 TGTGCCAGCAGCCCTGGACAGTTGGGCAATCAGCCCCAGCATTTT CASSPGQLGNQPQHF
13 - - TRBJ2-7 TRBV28 TGTGCCAGCAGTGGTGATAACAGGCGGGAGCAGTACTTC CASSGDNRREQYF
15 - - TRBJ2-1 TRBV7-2 TGTGCCAGCAGCCCCACGGCAGTAGGTCCAAATGAGCAGTTCTTC CASSPTAVGPNEQFF
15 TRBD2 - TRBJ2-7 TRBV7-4 TGTGCCAGCAGCTTGAGGGAGGGCGGTCACTACGAGCAGTACTTC CASSLREGGHYEQYF
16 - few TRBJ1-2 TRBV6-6 TGTGCCAGCAGTTACTGGAGGGGGATGGGAAACTATGGCTACACCTTC CASSYWRGMGNYGYTF
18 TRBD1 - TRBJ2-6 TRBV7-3 TGTGCCAGCAGGCGCATCGGACAGGGAGTCTCTGGGGCCAACGTCCTGACTTTC CASRRIGQGVSGANVLTF
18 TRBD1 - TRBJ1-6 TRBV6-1 TGTGCCAGCAGCCACCACGCCGACCGGGACAGTCTTCGGGGTCTCCTCCACTTT CASSHHADRDSLRGLLHF
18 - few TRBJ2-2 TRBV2 TGTGCCAGCAGCGACCGGAACGCGGTAACAACGAACACCGGGGAGCTGTTTTTT CASSDRNAVTTNTGELFF
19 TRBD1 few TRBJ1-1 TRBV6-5 TGTGCCAGCAGTTACGCAAAAAACAGGGGTGGGCGCATGAACACTGAAGCTTTCTTT CASSYAKNRGGRMNTEAFF